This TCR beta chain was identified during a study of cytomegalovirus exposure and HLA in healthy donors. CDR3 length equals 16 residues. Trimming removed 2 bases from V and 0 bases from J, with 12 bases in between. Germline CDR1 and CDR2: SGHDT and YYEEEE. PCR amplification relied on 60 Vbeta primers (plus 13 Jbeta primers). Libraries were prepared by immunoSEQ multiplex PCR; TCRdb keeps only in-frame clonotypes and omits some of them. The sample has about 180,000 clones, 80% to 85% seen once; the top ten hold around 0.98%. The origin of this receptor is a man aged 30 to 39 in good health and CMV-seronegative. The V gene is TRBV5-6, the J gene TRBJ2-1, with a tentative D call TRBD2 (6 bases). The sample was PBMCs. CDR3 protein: CASSFPSASSYNEQFF. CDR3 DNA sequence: TGTGCCAGCAGCTTCCCTAGCGCGAGCTCCTACAATGAGCAGTTCTTC.